The sequence of this TCR beta chain was determined in a study of cytotoxic CD8 clonotypes in ibrutinib-treated CLL. Study information: The patients, roughly twelve relapsed/refractory and fewer than 16 treatment-naive, included around 17 who were IGHV unmutated.

The ends lost 5 bases at V and 3 bases at J; junction bases unmatched: 15. Germline V gene sequence: CDR1 SGDLS, CDR2 YYNGEE. This CDR3 region has 18 residues. The data were produced by immunoSEQ multiplex PCR, yet TCRdb's version contains in-frame clones alone and is incomplete. The sample contains about 86,000 clones, 86% of which appear only once. Overall study results and limits: In sustained-remission versus progressing patients, sampling times differed. Shared public clonotypes were rare, and on treatment they either got smaller or stayed the same.

On this clone: Its antigen is currently unknown.

This receptor was taken from a human donor with chronic lymphocytic leukemia. The material was PBMCs, obtained before ibrutinib treatment. The rearrangement joins TRBV9 to TRBJ2-5; 11 bases align to TRBD1. CDR3 region: CASSSLPGTGGLKETQYF. In nucleotides, the CDR3 is TGTGCCAGCAGTTCTCTACCCGGGACAGGGGGACTTAAAGAGACCCAGTACTTC.